Listed below are T cell receptor beta chains from one sample, sequenced in a study of blood T cells in healthy people across ages. Via MiXCR, TCRdb re-called the 5' RACE reads, giving one row per CDR3 protein. Among roughly 640,000 distinct CDR3 sequences, roughly 30% were seen once, and the ten largest hold approximately 14%. Sequencing was done on a sample of blood. These receptors were taken from a woman of 80 years or more in good health. Each CDR3 is given with its conserved first and last residue. The order of the fields is clone size, CDR3 length, J gene, D gene, V gene, CDR3 protein, CDR3 DNA. The D gene is left open where the match is weak. Part of the rows lack a size; the others show once, few, many or a class for expanded clones.

clone size: many; CDR3 length: 12; J gene: TRBJ2-5; D gene: .; V gene: TRBV5-1; CDR3 protein: CASSSVEETQYF; CDR3 DNA: TGCGCCAGCAGCTCAGTTGAAGAGACCCAGTACTTC
clone size: few; CDR3 length: 13; J gene: TRBJ1-6; D gene: .; V gene: TRBV7-3; CDR3 protein: CASSLRATSPPHF; CDR3 DNA: TGTGCCAGCAGCTTAAGAGCGACTTCACCCCCCCACTTT
clone size: .; CDR3 length: 13; J gene: TRBJ1-5; D gene: .; V gene: TRBV6-6; CDR3 protein: CASTRDNNQPQHF; CDR3 DNA: TGTGCCAGCACCCGGGACAACAATCAGCCCCAGCATTTT
clone size: many; CDR3 length: 16; J gene: TRBJ2-7; D gene: .; V gene: TRBV5-1; CDR3 protein: CASSLEGTLISYEQYF; CDR3 DNA: TGCGCCAGCAGCTTGGAAGGGACACTCATCTCCTACGAGCAGTACTTC
clone size: many; CDR3 length: 15; J gene: TRBJ2-7; D gene: .; V gene: TRBV4-1; CDR3 protein: CASSQGQGRAYEQYF; CDR3 DNA: TGCGCCAGCAGCCAAGGGCAGGGCCGTGCCTACGAGCAGTACTTC
clone size: many; CDR3 length: 14; J gene: TRBJ2-3; D gene: .; V gene: TRBV7-8; CDR3 protein: CASTSRVGLDTQYF; CDR3 DNA: TGTGCCAGCACCTCCCGGGTGGGGCTAGATACGCAGTATTTT
clone size: many; CDR3 length: 16; J gene: TRBJ1-2; D gene: .; V gene: TRBV7-2; CDR3 protein: CASSASGGGRNYGYTF; CDR3 DNA: TGTGCCAGCAGCGCCAGTGGGGGAGGGCGCAACTATGGCTACACCTTC
clone size: many; CDR3 length: 13; J gene: TRBJ2-7; D gene: .; V gene: TRBV6-6; CDR3 protein: CASSPGNSYEQYF; CDR3 DNA: TGTGCCAGCAGTCCCGGGAACTCCTACGAGCAGTACTTC
clone size: few; CDR3 length: 14; J gene: TRBJ1-5; D gene: TRBD1; V gene: TRBV12-3/TRBV12-4; CDR3 protein: CASRLGQGHQPQHF; CDR3 DNA: TGTGCCAGCAGACTCGGACAGGGGCATCAGCCCCAGCATTTT
clone size: few; CDR3 length: 14; J gene: TRBJ1-2; D gene: .; V gene: TRBV15; CDR3 protein: CATSRDRAAYGYTF; CDR3 DNA: TGTGCCACCAGCAGAGATCGGGCCGCCTATGGCTACACCTTC
clone size: .; CDR3 length: 17; J gene: TRBJ2-1; D gene: .; V gene: TRBV25-1; CDR3 protein: CASSQLDPNPPYNEQFF; CDR3 DNA: TGTGCCAGCAGCCAATTGGACCCTAATCCCCCCTACAATGAGCAGTTCTTC
clone size: few; CDR3 length: 15; J gene: TRBJ1-2; D gene: .; V gene: TRBV27; CDR3 protein: CASSPARNTYYGYTF; CDR3 DNA: TGTGCCAGCAGTCCCGCCCGGAACACCTATTATGGGTACACCTTC
clone size: many; CDR3 length: 18; J gene: TRBJ1-6; D gene: TRBD1; V gene: TRBV6-1; CDR3 protein: CASSEVLQGAGDNSPLHF; CDR3 DNA: TGTGCCAGCAGTGAAGTCCTACAGGGGGCAGGGGATAATTCACCCCTCCACTTT
clone size: many; CDR3 length: 11; J gene: TRBJ2-5; D gene: .; V gene: TRBV28; CDR3 protein: CASSLTKTQYF; CDR3 DNA: TGTGCCAGCAGTTTAACAAAGACCCAGTACTTC
clone size: .; CDR3 length: 15; J gene: TRBJ1-5; D gene: TRBD1; V gene: TRBV2; CDR3 protein: CASSEQGALNQPQHF; CDR3 DNA: TGTGCCAGCAGTGAACAGGGGGCGCTCAATCAGCCCCAGCATTTT
clone size: many; CDR3 length: 19; J gene: TRBJ1-2; D gene: TRBD1; V gene: TRBV7-8; CDR3 protein: CASSQLLIPGQGANYGYTF; CDR3 DNA: TGTGCCAGCAGCCAACTATTAATACCGGGACAGGGGGCGAACTATGGCTACACCTTC
clone size: many; CDR3 length: 17; J gene: TRBJ2-7; D gene: .; V gene: TRBV28; CDR3 protein: CASSLDQRARVSYEQYF; CDR3 DNA: TGTGCCAGCAGCCTCGACCAGAGGGCGCGCGTTTCCTACGAGCAGTACTTC
clone size: few; CDR3 length: 16; J gene: TRBJ1-5; D gene: .; V gene: TRBV7-2; CDR3 protein: CASSVTGTHSNQPQHF; CDR3 DNA: TGTGCCAGCAGCGTCACAGGTACTCATAGCAATCAGCCCCAGCATTTT
clone size: .; CDR3 length: 15; J gene: TRBJ2-5; D gene: TRBD2; V gene: TRBV5-4; CDR3 protein: CASSSGGRVPQTQYF; CDR3 DNA: TGTGCCAGCAGTTCTGGGGGGAGGGTCCCCCAGACCCAGTACTTC
clone size: many; CDR3 length: 13; J gene: TRBJ2-3; D gene: .; V gene: TRBV5-6; CDR3 protein: CASSLGRRDTQYF; CDR3 DNA: TGTGCCAGCAGCTTGGGTAGAAGGGATACGCAGTATTTT
clone size: .; CDR3 length: 17; J gene: TRBJ1-5; D gene: .; V gene: TRBV6-1; CDR3 protein: CASSRSRIQLNTQPQHF; CDR3 DNA: TGTGCCAGCAGTCGATCCCGAATCCAGCTAAACACCCAGCCCCAGCATTTT
clone size: .; CDR3 length: 17; J gene: TRBJ2-3; D gene: TRBD2; V gene: TRBV4-1; CDR3 protein: CASSHPGLAGGTDTQYF; CDR3 DNA: TGCGCCAGCAGCCACCCGGGACTAGCGGGCGGCACAGATACGCAGTATTTT
clone size: once; CDR3 length: 15; J gene: TRBJ2-5; D gene: TRBD2; V gene: TRBV4-1; CDR3 protein: CASKRTSGIGETQYF; CDR3 DNA: TGCGCCAGTAAGAGGACTAGCGGGATCGGGGAGACCCAGTACTTC
clone size: once; CDR3 length: 14; J gene: TRBJ2-5; D gene: .; V gene: TRBV3-1; CDR3 protein: CASSLDLPGETQYF; CDR3 DNA: TGTGCCAGCAGCCTGGACCTCCCGGGAGAGACCCAGTACTTC
clone size: .; CDR3 length: 12; J gene: TRBJ1-2; D gene: TRBD1; V gene: TRBV7-2; CDR3 protein: CASSPGAGGKTF; CDR3 DNA: TGTGCCAGCAGTCCCGGGGCAGGGGGCAAGACCTTC
clone size: many; CDR3 length: 16; J gene: TRBJ2-1; D gene: TRBD2; V gene: TRBV29-1; CDR3 protein: CSVETSGGATINEQFF; CDR3 DNA: TGCAGCGTTGAAACTAGCGGGGGGGCAACAATAAATGAGCAGTTCTTC
clone size: .; CDR3 length: 14; J gene: TRBJ1-2; D gene: TRBD1; V gene: TRBV28; CDR3 protein: CASSFVVGQRGYTF; CDR3 DNA: TGTGCCAGCAGTTTTGTAGTGGGACAGCGGGGCTACACCTTC
clone size: .; CDR3 length: 13; J gene: TRBJ1-1; D gene: .; V gene: TRBV2; CDR3 protein: CASSANMNTEAFF; CDR3 DNA: TGTGCCAGCAGTGCGAACATGAACACTGAAGCTTTCTTT
clone size: many; CDR3 length: 14; J gene: TRBJ2-3; D gene: .; V gene: TRBV7-3; CDR3 protein: CASSRLGPTDTQYF; CDR3 DNA: TGTGCCAGCAGCCGCTTGGGCCCCACAGATACGCAGTATTTT
clone size: many; CDR3 length: 15; J gene: TRBJ2-5; D gene: .; V gene: TRBV5-1; CDR3 protein: CASSLGDGLPETQYF; CDR3 DNA: TGCGCCAGCAGCTTGGGAGACGGACTACCGGAGACCCAGTACTTC
clone size: few; CDR3 length: 14; J gene: TRBJ1-1; D gene: .; V gene: TRBV7-9; CDR3 protein: CASSFQGPGTEAFF; CDR3 DNA: TGTGCCAGCAGCTTCCAGGGGCCTGGAACTGAAGCTTTCTTT
clone size: many; CDR3 length: 14; J gene: TRBJ2-5; D gene: .; V gene: TRBV7-3; CDR3 protein: CASSLYPGTETQYF; CDR3 DNA: TGTGCCAGCAGCTTATACCCAGGGACGGAGACCCAGTACTTC
clone size: many; CDR3 length: 14; J gene: TRBJ1-6; D gene: .; V gene: TRBV27; CDR3 protein: CATSRRAANSPLHF; CDR3 DNA: TGTGCCACCTCGCGTAGGGCGGCTAATTCACCCCTCCACTTT
clone size: many; CDR3 length: 16; J gene: TRBJ2-1; D gene: TRBD2; V gene: TRBV28; CDR3 protein: CASSLPGSGGVGEQFF; CDR3 DNA: TGTGCCAGCAGTTTACCCGGCAGCGGGGGCGTCGGGGAGCAGTTCTTC
clone size: .; CDR3 length: 13; J gene: TRBJ1-2; D gene: .; V gene: TRBV30; CDR3 protein: CAWSVRGQRGYTF; CDR3 DNA: TGTGCCTGGAGTGTACGAGGGCAGCGGGGCTACACCTTC
clone size: many; CDR3 length: 14; J gene: TRBJ1-5; D gene: .; V gene: TRBV6-5; CDR3 protein: CASSSRYSNQPQHF; CDR3 DNA: TGTGCCAGCAGTTCGAGGTATAGCAATCAGCCCCAGCATTTT
clone size: few; CDR3 length: 14; J gene: TRBJ1-1; D gene: .; V gene: TRBV5-1; CDR3 protein: CASSLAGAGGLAFF; CDR3 DNA: TGCGCCAGCAGCTTGGCTGGAGCCGGCGGTTTAGCTTTCTTT
clone size: .; CDR3 length: 14; J gene: TRBJ2-1; D gene: .; V gene: TRBV18; CDR3 protein: CASSPAGVGYEQFF; CDR3 DNA: TGTGCCAGCTCACCCGCAGGGGTAGGGTATGAGCAGTTCTTC
clone size: many; CDR3 length: 16; J gene: TRBJ2-7; D gene: .; V gene: TRBV30; CDR3 protein: CAWSVNVLGASYEQYF; CDR3 DNA: TGTGCCTGGAGTGTAAATGTTCTGGGGGCTTCCTACGAGCAGTACTTC
clone size: .; CDR3 length: 12; J gene: TRBJ1-5; D gene: .; V gene: TRBV20-1; CDR3 protein: CSASPRGQPQHF; CDR3 DNA: TGCAGTGCTAGTCCAAGGGGGCAGCCCCAGCATTTT
clone size: .; CDR3 length: 14; J gene: TRBJ2-2; D gene: .; V gene: TRBV20-1; CDR3 protein: CSARGQVAAGELFF; CDR3 DNA: TGCAGTGCTAGGGGCCAGGTTGCCGCCGGGGAGCTGTTTTTT
clone size: .; CDR3 length: 13; J gene: TRBJ2-5; D gene: .; V gene: TRBV4-2; CDR3 protein: CASSFRSGETQYF; CDR3 DNA: TGTGCCAGCAGCTTCCGGAGCGGGGAGACCCAGTACTTC